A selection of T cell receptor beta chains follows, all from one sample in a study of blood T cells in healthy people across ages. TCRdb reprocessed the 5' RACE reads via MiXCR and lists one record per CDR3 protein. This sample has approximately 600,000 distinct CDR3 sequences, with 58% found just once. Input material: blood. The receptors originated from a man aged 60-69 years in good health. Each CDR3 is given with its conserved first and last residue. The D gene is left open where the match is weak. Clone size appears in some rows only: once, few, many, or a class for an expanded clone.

DNA: TGTGCGGTGACAGACCCCTACAATGAGCAGTTCTTC; CDR3: CAVTDPYNEQFF; J: TRBJ2-1; size: -; D: -; V: TRBV2
DNA: TGCAGCCTCCCGGGACAGGAGACTGAGCAGTTCTTC; CDR3: CSLPGQETEQFF; J: TRBJ2-1; size: once; D: TRBD1; V: TRBV20-1
DNA: TGCGCCAGCAGCTTGGGCTCAGGGCTTCGCTCCTACGAGCAGTACTTC; CDR3: CASSLGSGLRSYEQYF; J: TRBJ2-7; size: once; D: -; V: TRBV5-1
DNA: TGTGCCAGCAGCTTAGAGCAGGGAAACGAGGGCTACACCTTC; CDR3: CASSLEQGNEGYTF; J: TRBJ1-2; size: -; D: -; V: TRBV7-2
DNA: TGTGCCAGCAGCTTAGAAGGGGATTCAAATGAAAAACTGTTTTTT; CDR3: CASSLEGDSNEKLFF; J: TRBJ1-4; size: -; D: -; V: TRBV7-9
DNA: TGTGCCAGCCAACGAACGAGGGCCGGGGAGTTCTTC; CDR3: CASQRTRAGEFF; J: TRBJ2-1; size: -; D: -; V: TRBV2
DNA: TGTGCCAGCAGTTACCCCAACAATGAGCAGTTCTTC; CDR3: CASSYPNNEQFF; J: TRBJ2-1; size: -; D: -; V: TRBV6-6
DNA: TGTGCCAGCAGTTTAAGGACCCTCTCTGGGGCCAACGTCCTGACTTTC; CDR3: CASSLRTLSGANVLTF; J: TRBJ2-6; size: -; D: -; V: TRBV12-3/TRBV12-4
DNA: TGCGCCAGCAGCCCGGAGGGGTGGGGGTACCAAGAGACCCAGTACTTC; CDR3: CASSPEGWGYQETQYF; J: TRBJ2-5; size: -; D: -; V: TRBV5-1
DNA: TGCAGTGCTACCACAGCGTACCGAGAGCAGTACTTC; CDR3: CSATTAYREQYF; J: TRBJ2-5; size: -; D: -; V: TRBV20-1
DNA: TGTGCCAGCAGTGAATATCCCAGCTCCATGAACACTGAAGCTTTCTTT; CDR3: CASSEYPSSMNTEAFF; J: TRBJ1-1; size: -; D: -; V: TRBV25-1
DNA: TGTGCCAGCAGTACCTCGGACAGGAGCCAAGAGACCCAGTACTTC; CDR3: CASSTSDRSQETQYF; J: TRBJ2-5; size: -; D: TRBD1; V: TRBV12-3/TRBV12-4
DNA: TGTGCCAGCGCACGGGACTCAGCCTACGAGCAGTACTTC; CDR3: CASARDSAYEQYF; J: TRBJ2-7; size: -; D: -; V: TRBV6-5
DNA: TGTGCCGGCAGCTTAGAGGCAGGGACAGATACGCAGTATTTT; CDR3: CAGSLEAGTDTQYF; J: TRBJ2-3; size: -; D: -; V: TRBV7-2
DNA: TGCAGCCAGACTGTGGGACTAGCGGAAGAGACCCAGTACTTC; CDR3: CSQTVGLAEETQYF; J: TRBJ2-5; size: -; D: TRBD2; V: TRBV20-1
DNA: TGTGCCAGCAGCTCCAAACCGGAGCCCACAGATACGCAGTATTTT; CDR3: CASSSKPEPTDTQYF; J: TRBJ2-3; size: few; D: -; V: TRBV5-5
DNA: TGTGCCAGCAGCTTAGGGTCCAGGCTCCCCTTTTCTAGCAATCAGCCCCAGCATTTT; CDR3: CASSLGSRLPFSSNQPQHF; J: TRBJ1-5; size: -; D: -; V: TRBV7-7
DNA: TGTGCCAGCAGCTTAGCGGAGACAGGGGACCTAGCGGGGATCTACGAGCAGTACTTC; CDR3: CASSLAETGDLAGIYEQYF; J: TRBJ2-7; size: -; D: -; V: TRBV7-9
DNA: TGTGCCAGCAGCTTCCTAGCGGGGATTGAAGAGACCCAGTACTTC; CDR3: CASSFLAGIEETQYF; J: TRBJ2-5; size: -; D: TRBD2; V: TRBV7-2
DNA: TGCGCCAGCAGCCAAGATGTGGGGCAGGCCCACCAAGAGACCCAGTACTTC; CDR3: CASSQDVGQAHQETQYF; J: TRBJ2-5; size: -; D: -; V: TRBV4-1
DNA: TGTGCCAGCAGCTTAGTGGGCAGGAACTACAATGAGCAGTTCTTC; CDR3: CASSLVGRNYNEQFF; J: TRBJ2-1; size: many; D: -; V: TRBV7-2
DNA: TGTGCCAGCAGCTCTCAGGGAGGGTCCTACGAGCAGTACTTC; CDR3: CASSSQGGSYEQYF; J: TRBJ2-7; size: few; D: TRBD2; V: TRBV11-2
DNA: TGCAGTGCTAGCCTGGGAACAACTAGCACAGATACGCAGTATTTT; CDR3: CSASLGTTSTDTQYF; J: TRBJ2-3; size: -; D: -; V: TRBV20-1
DNA: TGTGCCAGCACGCCGGAGGGCGGACGGGAAAAACTGTTTTTT; CDR3: CASTPEGGREKLFF; J: TRBJ1-4; size: -; D: -; V: TRBV2